This entry describes one TCR beta chain. Its specificity is not known. Sequencing was performed with immunoSEQ multiplex PCR; in TCRdb, only in-frame clones are kept and a portion is missing. The profile covers under 200,000 clones, with roughly nine tenths appearing a single time and 3% to 3.5% taken by the ten largest. The data were obtained in a study of cytomegalovirus exposure and HLA in healthy donors. Study findings and constraints: First-cohort TCR clusters were later found to tend to co-occur in the roughly 130 validation repertoires.

This TCR derives from a woman aged 18-30 years in good health and CMV-seropositive. Sequencing was carried out using PBMCs.

For the CDR3, the DNA is TGTGCCACCAGCACCCAGCCAGGGAATGAGCAGTTCTTC. Amino acid sequence: CATSTQPGNEQFF. The rearrangement links TRBV15 to TRBJ2-1; maybe TRBD1 (5 bases). The length of the CDR3 is 13 residues. The V end lost 4 bases, the J end lost 7 bases, and 11 bases lay between the germline ends. Germline V CDR1 and CDR2: LNHNV, YYDKDF (reference sequence).